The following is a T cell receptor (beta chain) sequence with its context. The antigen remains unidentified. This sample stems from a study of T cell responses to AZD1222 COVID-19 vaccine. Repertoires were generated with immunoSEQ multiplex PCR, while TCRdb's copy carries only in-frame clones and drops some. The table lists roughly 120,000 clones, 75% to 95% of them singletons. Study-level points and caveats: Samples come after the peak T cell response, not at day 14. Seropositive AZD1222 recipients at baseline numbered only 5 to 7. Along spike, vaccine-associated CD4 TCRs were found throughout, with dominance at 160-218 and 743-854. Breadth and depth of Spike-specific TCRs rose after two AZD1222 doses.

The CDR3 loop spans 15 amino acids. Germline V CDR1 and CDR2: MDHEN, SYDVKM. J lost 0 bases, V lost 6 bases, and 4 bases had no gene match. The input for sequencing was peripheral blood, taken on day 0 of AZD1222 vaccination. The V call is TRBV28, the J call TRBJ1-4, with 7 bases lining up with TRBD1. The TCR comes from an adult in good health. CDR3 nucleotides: TGTGCCAGCAGGGGGACAGTCGCAACTAATGAAAAACTGTTTTTT. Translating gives CASRGTVATNEKLFF.